Listed below are T cell receptor beta chains from one sample, sequenced in a study of blood T cell repertoires in COVID-19. Sequenced by immunoSEQ multiplex PCR; TCRdb stores in-frame clones only, minus some. The profile shows 200,000 to 250,000 clones, 70% to 90% of them singletons. Sequencing was carried out using PBMCs or T cells enriched from blood (not recorded which). Receptor source: a woman in her fifties or sixties who had recovered from COVID-19. CDR3s include the opening cysteine and the closing phenylalanine or tryptophan. The D gene is left open where the match is weak. Expanded clones get a size class; other rows say once, few or many, or leave the size out.

>.|TRBD2|TRBJ2-7|TRBV10-1
TGCGCCAGCAGTGAGTCTAGCGGGAGCTCCTACGAGCAGTACTTC
CASSESSGSSYEQYF
>.|.|TRBJ1-1|TRBV24-1
TGTGCCACCAGTGAGAATGGACTCATGAACACTGAAGCTTTCTTT
CATSENGLMNTEAFF
>.|.|TRBJ2-2|TRBV7-3
TGTGCCAGCAGCCCCACTACTCCCACCTCTCACACCGGGGAGCTGTTTTTT
CASSPTTPTSHTGELFF
>.|.|TRBJ1-2|TRBV9
TGTGCCAGCAGCGTAGAAGAGGGAGATGGCTATGGCTACACCTTC
CASSVEEGDGYGYTF
>.|.|TRBJ2-3|TRBV7-9
TGTGCCAGCAGCCGGTCAGGGGACGATACGCAGTATTTT
CASSRSGDDTQYF
>once|TRBD2|TRBJ2-2|TRBV7-6
TGTGCCAGCAGCTTAGTGGGACTAGCGGGAGCCGGGGAGCTGTTTTTT
CASSLVGLAGAGELFF
>.|.|TRBJ2-3|TRBV6-1
TGTGCCAGCAGTGAAGCCGTACTAGGTCTGGGCACAGATACGCAGTATTTT
CASSEAVLGLGTDTQYF
>.|TRBD2|TRBJ2-7|TRBV29-1
TGCAGCGTTGAAGTAGCGGGAGGCGGCGAGCAGTACTTC
CSVEVAGGGEQYF
>once|TRBD2|TRBJ2-1|TRBV7-6
TGTGCCAGCAGCTTAGGTACTAGCGGGAACCACAATGAGCAGTTCTTC
CASSLGTSGNHNEQFF
>.|TRBD1|TRBJ1-1|TRBV27
TGTGCCAGCAGGTGGGACAGTAACACTGAAGCTTTCTTT
CASRWDSNTEAFF
>.|TRBD2|TRBJ2-1|TRBV10-1
TGCGCCAGCAGTTTCGGGACTAGCGGGAGGGTCGATGAGCAGTTCTTC
CASSFGTSGRVDEQFF
>.|TRBD2|TRBJ2-1|TRBV5-1
TGCGCCAGCAGCTATCTAGCGGGATATAACAATGAGCAGTTCTTC
CASSYLAGYNNEQFF
>.|TRBD1|TRBJ1-1|TRBV7-8
TGTGCCAGCAGCCTCCGGGACAGGGGGATAGGCACTGAAGCTTTCTTT
CASSLRDRGIGTEAFF
>once|.|TRBJ2-7|TRBV18
TGTGCCAGCTCACCAGTCCCTCCAAGGGGGACCTTCATTTACGAGCAGTACTTC
CASSPVPPRGTFIYEQYF